Listed here is a single TCR beta chain. Germline V gene sequence: CDR1 SGDLS, CDR2 YYNGEE. There are 16 residues in the CDR3. Germline trimming cut 4 bases from V and 4 bases from J; bases unmatched to any gene: 9. Profiling relied on immunoSEQ multiplex PCR, and the TCRdb table lists in-frame clones only, not all of them. The sample comprises roughly 150,000 clones, 90% of which are singletons, and 1.5% rests with the top ten. The sample comes from a study of T cell responses to AZD1222 COVID-19 vaccine. The sequence was obtained from an adult who received the AZD1222 COVID-19 vaccine. The rearrangement links TRBV9 to TRBJ1-1; TRBD1 aligns across 11 bases. This specimen was peripheral blood, taken 28 days after the second AZD1222 dose. The CDR3 loop reads CASSSLGTGGSTEAFF. CDR3 coding DNA: TGTGCCAGCAGCAGCCTCGGGACAGGGGGGTCCACTGAAGCTTTCTTT.